This T cell receptor beta chain stems from a study of control samples from healthy donors and cancer patients. Some clones are missing from TCRdb's copy, which holds only in-frame ones; the method was immunoSEQ multiplex PCR. The sample consists of under 85,000 clones, around 94% of them appearing once. From germline, CDR1 is SNHLY and CDR2 FYNNEI. There are 13 residues in the CDR3. V was pared by 6 bases and J by 2 bases, with 9 bases between. The source is a woman aged 40-49 years in good health. Sequenced sample: blood. This sequence joins TRBV2 and TRBJ2-3, with D maybe TRBD1 (5 bases). This chain's CDR3 is CASSQGYTDTQYF. The DNA for the CDR3 is TGTGCCAGCAGCCAGGGATACACAGATACGCAGTATTTT.